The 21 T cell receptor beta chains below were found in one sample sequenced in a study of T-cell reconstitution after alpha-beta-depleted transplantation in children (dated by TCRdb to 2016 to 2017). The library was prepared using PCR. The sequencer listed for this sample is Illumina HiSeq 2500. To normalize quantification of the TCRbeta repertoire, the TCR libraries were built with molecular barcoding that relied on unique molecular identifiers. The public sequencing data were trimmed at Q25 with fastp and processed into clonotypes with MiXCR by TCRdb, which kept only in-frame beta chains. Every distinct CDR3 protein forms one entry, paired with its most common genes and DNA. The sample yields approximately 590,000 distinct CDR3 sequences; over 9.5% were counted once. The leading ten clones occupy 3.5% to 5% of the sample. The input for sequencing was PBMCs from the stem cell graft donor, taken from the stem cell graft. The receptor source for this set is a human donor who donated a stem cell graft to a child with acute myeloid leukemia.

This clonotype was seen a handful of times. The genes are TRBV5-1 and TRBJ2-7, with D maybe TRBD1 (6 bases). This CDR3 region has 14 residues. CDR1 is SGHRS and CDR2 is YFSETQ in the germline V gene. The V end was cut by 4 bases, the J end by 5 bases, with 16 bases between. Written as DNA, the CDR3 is TGCGCCAGCAGCACCTTGGGGGCAGGCGACGAGCAGTACTTC. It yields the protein CASSTLGAGDEQYF.

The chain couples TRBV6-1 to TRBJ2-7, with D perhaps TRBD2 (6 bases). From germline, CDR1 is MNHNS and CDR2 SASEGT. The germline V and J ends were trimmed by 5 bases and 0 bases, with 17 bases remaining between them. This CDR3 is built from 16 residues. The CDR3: CASSTLGRRGSYEQYF. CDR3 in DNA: TGTGCCAGCAGTACCCTCGGTCGGAGGGGCTCCTACGAGCAGTACTTC.

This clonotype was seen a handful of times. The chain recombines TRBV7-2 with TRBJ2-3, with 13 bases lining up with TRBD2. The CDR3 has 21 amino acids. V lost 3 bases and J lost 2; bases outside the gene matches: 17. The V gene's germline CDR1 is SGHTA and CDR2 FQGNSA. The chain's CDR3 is CASSFLPRTSGRMGVTDTQYF. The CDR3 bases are TGTGCCAGCAGCTTCCTACCCCGGACTAGCGGGAGAATGGGGGTCACAGATACGCAGTATTTT.

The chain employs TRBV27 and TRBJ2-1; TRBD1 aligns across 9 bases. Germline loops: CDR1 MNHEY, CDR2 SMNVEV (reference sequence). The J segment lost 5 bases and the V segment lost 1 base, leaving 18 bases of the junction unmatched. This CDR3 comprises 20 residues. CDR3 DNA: TGTGCCAGCAGTTTATGGTCTGGACAGGGGACCAACGGGATGAACAATGAGCAGTTCTTC. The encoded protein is CASSLWSGQGTNGMNNEQFF.

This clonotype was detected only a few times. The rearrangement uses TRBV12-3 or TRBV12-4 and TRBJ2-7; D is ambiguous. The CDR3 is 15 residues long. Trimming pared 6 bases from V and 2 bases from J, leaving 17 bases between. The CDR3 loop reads CASSRPSSLAYEQYF. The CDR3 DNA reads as TGTGCCAGCAGCCGCCCCTCCTCCTTGGCCTACGAGCAGTACTTC.

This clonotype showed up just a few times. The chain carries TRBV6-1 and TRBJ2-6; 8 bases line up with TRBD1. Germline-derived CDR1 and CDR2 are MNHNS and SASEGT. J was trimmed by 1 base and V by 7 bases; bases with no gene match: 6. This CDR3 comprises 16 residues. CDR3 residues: CASNQRQGSGANVLTF. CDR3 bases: TGTGCCAGCAATCAGAGACAGGGGTCTGGGGCCAACGTCCTGACTTTC.

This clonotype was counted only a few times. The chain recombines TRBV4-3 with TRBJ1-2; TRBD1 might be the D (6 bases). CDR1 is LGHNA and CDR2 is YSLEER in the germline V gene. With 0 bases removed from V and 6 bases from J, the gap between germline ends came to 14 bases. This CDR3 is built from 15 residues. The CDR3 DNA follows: TGCGCCAGCAGCCAAGATCTATACAGGGATCATGGCTACACCTTC. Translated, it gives CASSQDLYRDHGYTF.

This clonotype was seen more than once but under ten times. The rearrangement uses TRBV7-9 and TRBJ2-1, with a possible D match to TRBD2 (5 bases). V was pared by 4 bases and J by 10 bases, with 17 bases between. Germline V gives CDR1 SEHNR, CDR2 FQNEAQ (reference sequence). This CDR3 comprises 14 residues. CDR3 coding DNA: TGTGCCAGCAGCTGGATGGACTCCGTTGGGGAGCAGTTCTTC. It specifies CASSWMDSVGEQFF.

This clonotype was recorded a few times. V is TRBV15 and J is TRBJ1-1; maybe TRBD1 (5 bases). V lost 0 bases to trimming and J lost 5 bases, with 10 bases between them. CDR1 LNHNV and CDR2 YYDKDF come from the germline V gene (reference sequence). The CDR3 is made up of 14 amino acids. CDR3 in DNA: TGTGCCACCAGCAGAGATCAGGGATTTACTGAAGCTTTCTTT. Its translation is CATSRDQGFTEAFF.

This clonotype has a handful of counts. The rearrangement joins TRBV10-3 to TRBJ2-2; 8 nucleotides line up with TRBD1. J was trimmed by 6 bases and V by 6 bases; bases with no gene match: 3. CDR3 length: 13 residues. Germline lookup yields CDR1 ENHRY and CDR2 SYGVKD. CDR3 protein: CAIRRTGPGELFF. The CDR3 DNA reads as TGTGCCATCAGAAGGACAGGGCCCGGGGAGCTGTTTTTT.

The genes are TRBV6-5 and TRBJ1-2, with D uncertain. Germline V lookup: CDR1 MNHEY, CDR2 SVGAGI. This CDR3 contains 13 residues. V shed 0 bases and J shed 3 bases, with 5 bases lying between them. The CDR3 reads CASSYSYDYGYTF. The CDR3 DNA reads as TGTGCCAGCAGTTACTCCTATGACTATGGCTACACCTTC.

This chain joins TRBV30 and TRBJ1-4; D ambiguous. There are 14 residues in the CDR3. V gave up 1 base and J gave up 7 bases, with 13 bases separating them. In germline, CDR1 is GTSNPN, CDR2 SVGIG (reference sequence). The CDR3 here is CAWSGEEMGEKLFF. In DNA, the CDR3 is TGTGCCTGGAGTGGGGAGGAGATGGGTGAAAAACTGTTTTTT.

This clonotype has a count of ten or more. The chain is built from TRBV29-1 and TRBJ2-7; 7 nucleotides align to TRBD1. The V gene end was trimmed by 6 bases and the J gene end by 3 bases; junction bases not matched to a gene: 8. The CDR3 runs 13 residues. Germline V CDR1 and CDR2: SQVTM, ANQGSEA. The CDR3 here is CSVVRDRDYEQYF. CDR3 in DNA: TGCAGCGTGGTCCGGGACAGAGACTACGAGCAGTACTTC.

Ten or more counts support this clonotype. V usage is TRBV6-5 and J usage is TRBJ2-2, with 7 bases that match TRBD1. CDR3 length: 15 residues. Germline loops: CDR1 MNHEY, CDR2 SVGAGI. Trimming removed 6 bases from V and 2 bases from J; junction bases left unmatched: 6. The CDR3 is CASSSRQGNTGELFF. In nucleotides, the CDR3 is TGTGCCAGCAGCTCTAGACAGGGCAACACCGGGGAGCTGTTTTTT.

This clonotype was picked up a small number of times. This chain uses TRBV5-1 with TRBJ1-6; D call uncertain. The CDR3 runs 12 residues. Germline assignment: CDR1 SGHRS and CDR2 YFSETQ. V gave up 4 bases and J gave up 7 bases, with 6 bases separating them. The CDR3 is CASSAGNSPLHF. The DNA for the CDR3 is TGCGCCAGCAGCGCCGGAAATTCACCCCTCCACTTT. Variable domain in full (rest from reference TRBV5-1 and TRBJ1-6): KAGVTQTPRYLIKTRGQQVTLSCSPISGHRSVSWYQQTPGQGLQFLFEYFSETQRNKGNFPGRFSGRQFSNSRSEMNVSTLELGDSALYLCASSAGNSPLHFGNGTRLTVT.

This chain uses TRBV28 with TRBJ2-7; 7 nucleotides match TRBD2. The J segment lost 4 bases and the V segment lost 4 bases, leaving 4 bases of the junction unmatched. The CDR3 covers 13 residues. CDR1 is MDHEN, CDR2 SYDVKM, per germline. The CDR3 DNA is TGTGCCAGCAGTTCGTACGGGAGGTACGAGCAGTACTTC. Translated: CASSSYGRYEQYF.

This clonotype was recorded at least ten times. CDR3 coding DNA: TGCAGTACTCGCAGGGGCAGTGACGAGCAGTACTTC. Amino acids: CSTRRGSDEQYF. The V and J genes are TRBV29-1 and TRBJ2-7; a possible D gene is TRBD1 (6 bases). CDR3 length: 12 amino acids. Per germline, CDR1 SQVTM and CDR2 ANQGSEA.

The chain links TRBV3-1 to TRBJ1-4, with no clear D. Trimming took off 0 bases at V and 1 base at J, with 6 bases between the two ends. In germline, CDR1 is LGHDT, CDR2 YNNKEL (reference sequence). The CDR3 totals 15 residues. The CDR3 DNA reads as TGTGCCAGCAGCCAAGATCGCAGAACTAATGAAAAACTGTTTTTT. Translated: CASSQDRRTNEKLFF. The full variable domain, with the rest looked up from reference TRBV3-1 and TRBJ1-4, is DTAVSQTPKYLVTQMGNDKSIKCEQNLGHDTMYWYKQDSKKFLKIMFSYNNKELIINETVPNRFSPKSPDKAHLNLHINSLELGDSAVYFCASSQDRRTNEKLFFGSGTQLSVL.

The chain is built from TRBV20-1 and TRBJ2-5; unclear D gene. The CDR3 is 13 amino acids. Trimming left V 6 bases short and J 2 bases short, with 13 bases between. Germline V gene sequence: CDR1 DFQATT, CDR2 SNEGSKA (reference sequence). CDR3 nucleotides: TGCAGTGCCCATCGGACCCGACAAGAGACCCAGTACTTC. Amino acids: CSAHRTRQETQYF.

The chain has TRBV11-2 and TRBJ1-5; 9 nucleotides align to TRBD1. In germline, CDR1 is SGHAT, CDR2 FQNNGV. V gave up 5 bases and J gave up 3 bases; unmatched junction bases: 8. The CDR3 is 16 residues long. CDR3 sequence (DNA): TGTGCCAGCAGCCCTGGGACAGGGAGGGACAATCAGCCCCAGCATTTT. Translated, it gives CASSPGTGRDNQPQHF.

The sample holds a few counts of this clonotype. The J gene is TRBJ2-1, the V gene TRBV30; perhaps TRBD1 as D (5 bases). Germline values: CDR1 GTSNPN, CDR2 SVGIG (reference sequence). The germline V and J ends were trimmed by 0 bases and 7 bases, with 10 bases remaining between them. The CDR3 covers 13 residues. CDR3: CAWSVRRGNEQFF. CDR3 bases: TGTGCCTGGAGTGTACGTAGGGGAAATGAGCAGTTCTTC. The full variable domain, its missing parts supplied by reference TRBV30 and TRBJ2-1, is SQTIHQWPATLVQPVGSPLSLECTVEGTSNPNLYWYRQAAGRGLQLLFYSVGIGQISSEVPQNLSASRPQDRQFILSSKKLLLSDSGFYLCAWSVRRGNEQFFGPGTRLTVL.